This note documents a single TCR beta chain sequence. Assay: immunoSEQ multiplex PCR; the TCRdb copy retains only in-frame clones and omits some. The table has roughly 200,000 clones, approximately 80% seen once; the top ten hold 27%. The V end lost 1 base, the J end lost 6 bases, and 13 bases lay between the germline ends. The V gene's germline CDR1 is SNHLY and CDR2 FYNNEI. This CDR3 region has 15 residues. These data are taken from a study of blood T cell repertoires in COVID-19. Sequencing was performed on peripheral blood. The sequence came from a man in his forties with acute or convalescent COVID-19. The V and J genes are TRBV2 and TRBJ1-5; D might be TRBD1 (5 bases). The CDR3 sequence is CASSEVSGRTQPQHF. The CDR3 DNA follows: TGTGCCAGCAGTGAAGTGTCAGGGAGGACTCAGCCCCAGCATTTT.